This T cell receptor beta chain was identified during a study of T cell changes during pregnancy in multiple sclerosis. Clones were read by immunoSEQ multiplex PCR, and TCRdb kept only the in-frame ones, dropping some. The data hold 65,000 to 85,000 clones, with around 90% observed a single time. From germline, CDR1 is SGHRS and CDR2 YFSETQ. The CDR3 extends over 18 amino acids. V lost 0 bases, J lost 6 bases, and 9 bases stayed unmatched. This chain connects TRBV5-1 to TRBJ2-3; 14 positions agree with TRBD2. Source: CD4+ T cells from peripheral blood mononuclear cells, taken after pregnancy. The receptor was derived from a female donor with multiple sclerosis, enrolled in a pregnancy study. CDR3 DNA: TGCGCCAGCAGCTTGGCAAGACTAGCGGGGGGGCCAGTGGATACGCAGTATTTT. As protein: CASSLARLAGGPVDTQYF.